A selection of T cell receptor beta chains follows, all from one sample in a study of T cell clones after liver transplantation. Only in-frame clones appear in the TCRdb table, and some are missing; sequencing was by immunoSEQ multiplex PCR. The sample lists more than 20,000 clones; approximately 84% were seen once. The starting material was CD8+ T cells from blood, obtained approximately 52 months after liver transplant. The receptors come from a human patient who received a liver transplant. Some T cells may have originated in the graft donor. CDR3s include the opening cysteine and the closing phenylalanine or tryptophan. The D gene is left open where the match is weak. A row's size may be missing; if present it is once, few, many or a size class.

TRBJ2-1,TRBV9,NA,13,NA,TGTGCCAGCAGCGTAGTGGCCTACAATGAGCAGTTCTTC,CASSVVAYNEQFF
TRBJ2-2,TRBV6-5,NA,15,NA,TGTGCCAGCAGTTTCGAGCGGTCGAACACCGGGGAGCTGTTTTTT,CASSFERSNTGELFF
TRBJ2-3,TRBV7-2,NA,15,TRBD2,TGTGCCAGCAGCTCCCTAGCGGCTAGCACAGATACGCAGTATTTT,CASSSLAASTDTQYF
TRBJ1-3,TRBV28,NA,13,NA,TGTGCCAGGATATGGAGCTCTGGAAACACCATATATTTT,CARIWSSGNTIYF
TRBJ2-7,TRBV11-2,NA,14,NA,TGTGCCAGCAGCTTTTCGGGAGAACCCTACGAGCAGTACTTC,CASSFSGEPYEQYF
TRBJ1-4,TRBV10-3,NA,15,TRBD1,TGTGCCATCAGTGGGAGCGACAGGGGAGCTGAAAAACTGTTTTTT,CAISGSDRGAEKLFF
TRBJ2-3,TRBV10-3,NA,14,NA,TGTGCCATCAGTGAGGGGTCGGGGGGCTATACGCAGTATTTT,CAISEGSGGYTQYF
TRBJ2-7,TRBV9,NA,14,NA,TGTGCCAGCAGCGTAGGTCTCGAGGGGGGGCCGGTAAAGTTC,CASSVGLEGGPVKF
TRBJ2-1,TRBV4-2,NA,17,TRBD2,TGTGCCAGCAGCCAAGAACCGGCAGGGACTATCCACAATGAGCAGTTCTTC,CASSQEPAGTIHNEQFF
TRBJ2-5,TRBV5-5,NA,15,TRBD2,TGTGCCAGCAGCCCGGGACTAGCGGAAAAAGAGACCCAGTACTTC,CASSPGLAEKETQYF
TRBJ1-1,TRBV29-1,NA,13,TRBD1,TGCAGCGTGGAAACAGGGGTGAACACTGAAGCTTTCTTT,CSVETGVNTEAFF
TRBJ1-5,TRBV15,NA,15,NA,TGTGCCACCAGCAGAGATCAGGGGCGGGCTCAGCCCCAGCATTTT,CATSRDQGRAQPQHF
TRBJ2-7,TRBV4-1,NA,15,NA,TGCGCCAGCAGCCAAGCTACTGACAACACCTACGAGCAGTACTTC,CASSQATDNTYEQYF
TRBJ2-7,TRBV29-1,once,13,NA,TGCAGCACCCGGACGGGGAGCTCCTACGAGCAGTACTTC,CSTRTGSSYEQYF
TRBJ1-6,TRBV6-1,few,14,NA,TGTGCCAGCTTCTCGGGACGGTTGAATTCACCCCTCCACTTT,CASFSGRLNSPLHF
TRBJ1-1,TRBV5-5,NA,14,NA,TGTGCCAGCAGCTTGGAACAGGGAGGCACTGAAGCTTTCTTT,CASSLEQGGTEAFF
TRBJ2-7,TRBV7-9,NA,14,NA,TGTGCCAGCAGCTCGGCGGGCTTAGGCCACGAGCAGTACTTC,CASSSAGLGHEQYF
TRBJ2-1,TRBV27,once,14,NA,TGTGCCAGCAGTTTGGGGGGCTCCTACAATGAGCAGTTCTTC,CASSLGGSYNEQFF
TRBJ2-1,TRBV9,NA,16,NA,TGTGCCAGCAGCGTAGAGAGCGGGTCTTGGGACAATGAGCAGTTCTTC,CASSVESGSWDNEQFF
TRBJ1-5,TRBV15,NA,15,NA,TGTGCCACCAGCGGGGATCGTACAGCAAATCAGCCCCAGCATTTT,CATSGDRTANQPQHF
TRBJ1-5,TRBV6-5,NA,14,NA,TGTGCCAGCCTAATGGGAGGCGGCAATCAGCCCCAGCATTTT,CASLMGGGNQPQHF
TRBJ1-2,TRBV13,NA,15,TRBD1,TGTGCCAGCAGCTTTACCGAGACAGGGACCTATGGCTACACCTTC,CASSFTETGTYGYTF
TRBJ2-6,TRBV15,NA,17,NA,TGTGCCACCAGCAGGTACAGGGATCAATCTGGGGCCAACGTCCTGACTTTC,CATSRYRDQSGANVLTF
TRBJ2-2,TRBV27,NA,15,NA,TGTGCCAGCACCGCCCTGGACAAGCTCACCGGGGAGCTGTTTTTT,CASTALDKLTGELFF
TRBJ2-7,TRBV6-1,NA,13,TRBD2,TGTGCCAGCAGTGAAATCGGGGGGTACGAGCAGTACTTC,CASSEIGGYEQYF
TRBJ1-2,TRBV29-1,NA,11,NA,TGCAGCGTTGAGAGCCGACGAGGCTACACCTTC,CSVESRRGYTF
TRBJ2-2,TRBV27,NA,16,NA,TGTGCCAGCAGTTTATCGGCACTCGCGAACACCGGGGAGCTGTTTTTT,CASSLSALANTGELFF
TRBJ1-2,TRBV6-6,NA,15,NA,TGTGCCAGCATTGACGTCAGGGGATCAAACTATGGCTACACCTTC,CASIDVRGSNYGYTF
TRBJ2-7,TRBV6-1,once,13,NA,TGTGCCAGCAGTGGTACAGGGCCCTACGAGCAGTACTTC,CASSGTGPYEQYF
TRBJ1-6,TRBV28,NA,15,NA,TGTGCCAGCATCCTCCGGCCAACCGAGGGTTCACCCCTCCACTTT,CASILRPTEGSPLHF
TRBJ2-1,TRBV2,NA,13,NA,TGTGCCAGCAAGTGGCAGGGGAACAATGAGCAGTTCTTC,CASKWQGNNEQFF
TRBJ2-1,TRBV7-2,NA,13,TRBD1,TGTGCCAGCAGCTTGGGACAGTACAATGAGCAGTTCTTC,CASSLGQYNEQFF
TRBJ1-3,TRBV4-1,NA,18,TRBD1,TGCGCCAGCAGCCAAGGCAGGGAAGGGGGCTACTCTGGAAACACCATATATTTT,CASSQGREGGYSGNTIYF
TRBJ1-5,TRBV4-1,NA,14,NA,TGCGCCAGCAGCCTCGGCCAGGGATCCCAGCCCCAGCATTTT,CASSLGQGSQPQHF
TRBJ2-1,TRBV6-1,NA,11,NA,TGTGCCAGCAGTCAGAGGGTAGAGCAGTTCTTC,CASSQRVEQFF
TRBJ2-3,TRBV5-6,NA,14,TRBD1,TGTGCCAGCAGCCCCCCGGGACAGGGGGATACGCAGTATTTT,CASSPPGQGDTQYF
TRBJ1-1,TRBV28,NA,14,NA,TGTGCCAGCAGTTTAATCGTCGGGTATTATGAAGCTTTCTTT,CASSLIVGYYEAFF
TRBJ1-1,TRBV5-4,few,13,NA,TGCGCCAGCAGCCAAGCCGGGGCCCAGGAAGCTTTCTTT,CASSQAGAQEAFF
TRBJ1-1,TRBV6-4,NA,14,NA,TGTGCCAGCAGACAGGGCGGAGAGAACACTGAAGCTTTCTTT,CASRQGGENTEAFF
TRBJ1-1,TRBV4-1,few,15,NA,TGCGCCAGCAGCCAAGAGGGCAGCGTGAACACTGAAGCTTTCTTT,CASSQEGSVNTEAFF
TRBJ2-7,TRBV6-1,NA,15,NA,TGTGCCAGCAGTGAAGGGATCGCGGTGGGCTACGAGCAGTACTTC,CASSEGIAVGYEQYF
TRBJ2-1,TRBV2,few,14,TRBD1,TGTGCCAGCGTCGACCGGGACAGTGACAATGAGCAGTTCTTC,CASVDRDSDNEQFF
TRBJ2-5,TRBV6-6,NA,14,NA,TGTGCCAGCAGTACGCCCGGGATTCAAGAGACCCAGTACTTC,CASSTPGIQETQYF
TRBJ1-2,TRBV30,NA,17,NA,TGTGCCTGGAACATGGAAATTTTGGGGGCGGCTAACTATGGCTACACCTTC,CAWNMEILGAANYGYTF
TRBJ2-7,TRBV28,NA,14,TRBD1,TGTGCCAGCAGTTTGGGACAGGGAGTCCACGAGCAGTACTTC,CASSLGQGVHEQYF
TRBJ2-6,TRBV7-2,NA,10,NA,TGTGCCGGGTGGGCCAACGTCCTGACTTTC,CAGWANVLTF
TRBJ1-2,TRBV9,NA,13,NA,TGTGCCAGCACAGGTACAGCTAACTATGGCTACACCTTC,CASTGTANYGYTF
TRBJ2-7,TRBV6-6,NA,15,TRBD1,TGTGCCAGCAGTACGCCGGGACAGGGGTCCTACGAGCAGTACTTC,CASSTPGQGSYEQYF
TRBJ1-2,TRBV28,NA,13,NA,TGTGCCAGCAGTCCTCCAATTAACTATGGCTACACCTTC,CASSPPINYGYTF
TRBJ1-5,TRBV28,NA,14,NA,TGTGCCAGCAGTTCTCCGGAGAGCAATCAGCCCCAGCATTTT,CASSSPESNQPQHF
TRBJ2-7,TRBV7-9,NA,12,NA,TGTGCCAGCAGGGACTTAGGCTACGAGCAGTACTTC,CASRDLGYEQYF
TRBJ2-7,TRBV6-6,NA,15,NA,TGTGCCAGCAGTTTACCCGCCCGGAGCTCCTACGAGCAGTACTTC,CASSLPARSSYEQYF